The 9 T cell receptor beta chains reported below all come from one sample, sequenced in a study of Graves' ophthalmopathy and Graves' hyperthyroidism. The study amplified TCR beta CDR3 regions using RNA transcripts. HTBI primers served in a first-round RT-PCR, which a second-round multiplex PCR followed. TCRdb passed the multiplex PCR reads through MiXCR, listing each CDR3 protein once. The sample includes a few hundred thousand distinct CDR3 sequences, approximately 18% of them seen just once. Sequenced: peripheral blood. The receptors were gathered from an adult woman with stable Graves' hyperthyroidism.

CDR3 region: CSARDVAGAYEQYF. Here the CDR3 DNA reads TGCAGTGCTAGAGATGTAGCGGGAGCCTACGAGCAGTACTTC. J is TRBJ2-7 and V is TRBV20-1, with TRBD2 matching 9 bases. The CDR3 spans 14 residues. Germline V lookup: CDR1 DFQATT, CDR2 SNEGSKA (reference sequence). The V segment lost 0 bases and the J segment 2 bases; nucleotides outside the gene matches: 2.

This clonotype was detected ten times or more. The chain links TRBV29-1 to TRBJ2-2; TRBD2 is a possible D gene (6 bases). CDR3 size: 14 residues. The germline V gene encodes CDR1 SQVTM and CDR2 ANQGSEA. The ends were cut back, 7 bases at V and 5 bases at J, with 17 bases in the middle. CDR3: CSARAGSLTGELFF. The CDR3 DNA follows: TGCAGCGCGAGGGCCGGGAGCCTAACCGGGGAGCTGTTTTTT.

This clonotype was counted a few times. V usage is TRBV13 and J usage is TRBJ1-1; 10 bases align to TRBD1. The length of the CDR3 is 15 residues. V lost 4 bases, J lost 5 bases, and 7 bases stayed unmatched. Germline V CDR1 and CDR2: PRHDT, FYEKMQ (reference sequence). The CDR3, as DNA: TGTGCCAGCAGCTCACGGGACAGGGGAGGAACTGAAGCTTTCTTT. Amino acids: CASSSRDRGGTEAFF.

This clonotype was seen repeatedly, ten times or more. This chain uses TRBV7-8 with TRBJ1-1; D unresolved. CDR3 length: 15 residues. Trimming pared 1 base from V and 0 bases from J, leaving 9 bases between. CDR1 is SGHVS and CDR2 is FQNEAQ in the germline V gene. CDR3 sequence reads: CASSLVSVMNTEAFF. The CDR3 nucleotides are TGTGCCAGCAGCTTAGTGTCCGTAATGAACACTGAAGCTTTCTTT.

This clonotype occurred a few times. The chain carries TRBV5-1 and TRBJ2-2; no clear D gene. The CDR3 sequence is 16 residues long. Germline V gives CDR1 SGHRS, CDR2 YFSETQ. Between the trimmed V and J ends, which lost 10 bases and 6 bases, there was a span of 25 bases. This chain's CDR3 is CAAGQKVDLSAGELFF. In DNA, the CDR3 is TGCGCCGCCGGGCAAAAGGTGGACCTCTCCGCCGGGGAGCTGTTTTTT.

With regard to this clonotype: A much larger clone is a single base away; this may be a read error. The rearrangement uses TRBV20-1 and TRBJ2-2, with D perhaps being TRBD1 or TRBD2 (5 bases each). This CDR3 comprises 15 residues. Germline lookup yields CDR1 DFQATT and CDR2 SNEGSKA (reference sequence). CDR3 sequence: CSAARAIANTGELLF. CDR3 nucleotides: TGCAGTGCCGCCAGGGCTATCGCGAACACCGGGGAGCTGCTTTTT.

V gene TRBV19 combines with J gene TRBJ2-4; perhaps TRBD2 as D (6 bases). With 4 bases removed from V and 14 bases from J, the gap between germline ends came to 12 bases. This CDR3 has 11 amino acids. Germline values: CDR1 LNHDA, CDR2 SQIVND (reference sequence). CDR3 protein: CASSTGTLEYF. The CDR3 DNA follows: TGTGCCAGTAGTACAGGGACTTTAGAGTACTTC. Combining the CDR3 with reference TRBV19 and TRBJ2-4 gives the whole variable domain DGGITQSPKYLFRKEGQNVTLSCEQNLNHDAMYWYRQDPGQGLRLIYYSQIVNDFQKGDIAEGYSVSREKKESFPLTVTSAQKNPTAFYLCASSTGTLEYFGAGTRLSVL.

In this sample, this clonotype turned up a few times. The rearrangement uses TRBV5-1 and TRBJ2-5; 14 nucleotides match TRBD2. Germline V gene lookup returns CDR1 SGHRS and CDR2 YFSETQ. CDR3 size: 15 residues. Trimming took 5 bases from V and 4 from J; bases not matched to a gene: 4. The CDR3 sequence is CASRRTSGRTETQYF. Here the CDR3 DNA reads TGCGCCAGCAGGCGGACTAGCGGGAGGACAGAGACCCAGTACTTC. The full variable domain, completed using reference TRBV5-1 and TRBJ2-5, is KAGVTQTPRYLIKTRGQQVTLSCSPISGHRSVSWYQQTPGQGLQFLFEYFSETQRNKGNFPGRFSGRQFSNSRSEMNVSTLELGDSALYLCASRRTSGRTETQYFGPGTRLLVL.

This clonotype was counted at least ten times. The genes are TRBV12-3 or TRBV12-4 and TRBJ1-5, with a tentative D call TRBD1 (6 bases). The V end was cut by 6 bases, the J end by 5 bases, with 11 bases between. The length of the CDR3 is 13 residues. The chain's CDR3 is CASRQTGDQPQHF. DNA for the CDR3: TGTGCCAGCAGGCAGACAGGAGATCAGCCCCAGCATTTT.